A selection of T cell receptor beta chains follows, all from one sample in a study of cytomegalovirus exposure and HLA in healthy donors. Only in-frame clones appear in the TCRdb table, and some are missing; sequencing was by immunoSEQ multiplex PCR. Among about 250,000 clones listed, 80% to 90% were seen once. Input material: PBMCs. These receptors originate from a man aged 18 to 29 in good health and CMV-seronegative. The CDR3 runs from the conserved cysteine through the conserved F or W. D genes are given only for firm matches. For some rows the clone size is stated as once, few or many, or as a class when expanded; others skip it.

-,TRBJ2-5,TRBD1,TRBV30,TGTGCCTGGGAGACAGGGAATCGAGAGACCCAGTACTTC,CAWETGNRETQYF
-,TRBJ2-1,TRBD2,TRBV4-3,TGCGCCAGCAGCCAATCCGGGACTAGCGGATACAATGAGCAGTTCTTC,CASSQSGTSGYNEQFF
once,TRBJ1-2,-,TRBV5-6,TGTGCCAGCAGCCCTACAGGGACAAACTATGGCTACACCTTC,CASSPTGTNYGYTF
-,TRBJ1-5,-,TRBV12-5,TGTGCTAGTGGTTTGGTACCGGAGAGGGTACTCAATCAGCCCCAGCATTTT,CASGLVPERVLNQPQHF
-,TRBJ1-1,-,TRBV6-5,TGTGCCAGCAGGGAAACAGGGAACACTGAAGCTTTCTTT,CASRETGNTEAFF
-,TRBJ1-2,-,TRBV9,TGTGCCAGCAGCGTAGTAGCACAGGGAGCGGCGGGCTACACCTTC,CASSVVAQGAAGYTF
-,TRBJ2-3,-,TRBV9,TGTGCCAGCAGCGGATCTGCTAGGTTCACAGATACGCAGTATTTT,CASSGSARFTDTQYF
-,TRBJ1-6,-,TRBV28,TGTGCCAGCAGACAGTACCAGGCGAATAATTCACCCCTCCACTTT,CASRQYQANNSPLHF
few,TRBJ1-2,TRBD1,TRBV27,TGTGCCAGCAGGAGACAGGGTGTCATGGTTGGCTACACCTTC,CASRRQGVMVGYTF
-,TRBJ1-1,-,TRBV10-2,TGCGCCAGCACCCAGAACACTGAAGCTTTCTTT,CASTQNTEAFF
-,TRBJ2-7,TRBD2,TRBV30,TGTGCCTGGTCACGGGGGGCTAGCGGGATCTACGAGCAGTACTTC,CAWSRGASGIYEQYF
-,TRBJ1-2,-,TRBV4-2,TGTGCCAGCAGCGGCGGGCGGGGGGCGTGGGGCTACACCTTC,CASSGGRGAWGYTF
few,TRBJ1-2,TRBD1,TRBV27,TGTGCCAGCAGGGGACAGGACTATGGCTACACCTTC,CASRGQDYGYTF
-,TRBJ1-6,-,TRBV27,TGTGCCAGCAGTTTTAGAGGAAATTCACCCCTCCACTTT,CASSFRGNSPLHF
-,TRBJ2-7,TRBD1,TRBV7-8,TGTGCCAGCAGCCTACCGACAGGGGACGCCTACGAGCAGTACTTC,CASSLPTGDAYEQYF
-,TRBJ1-6,TRBD1,TRBV30,TGTGCCTGGACATACAGGGGATCACCCCTCCACTTT,CAWTYRGSPLHF
-,TRBJ2-5,TRBD2,TRBV29-1,TGCAGCTTGGGACTAGCGGAAGAGACCCAGTACTTC,CSLGLAEETQYF
-,TRBJ1-6,-,TRBV28,TGTGCCAGCAGTTCCGGGGTAGTAGCACCCCTCCACTTT,CASSSGVVAPLHF
-,TRBJ2-7,TRBD2,TRBV19,TGTGCCAGTAGCCCGAGCGGGAGGGCCCACTACGAGCAGTACTTC,CASSPSGRAHYEQYF
-,TRBJ2-3,TRBD2,TRBV5-1,TGCGCCAGCAGTTCTAGCGGGGGTTTCACAGATACGCAGTATTTT,CASSSSGGFTDTQYF
-,TRBJ1-5,-,TRBV27,TGTGCCAGCAGTTGGGTCTCGACAAATCAGCCCCAGCATTTT,CASSWVSTNQPQHF
once,TRBJ2-7,-,TRBV6-5,TGTGCCAGCAGTTACAGGGCGCGGGTCTACGAGCAGTACTTC,CASSYRARVYEQYF
-,TRBJ1-2,-,TRBV4-3,TGCGCCAGCAGCCAATACAGGGTGGGGTATGGCTACACCTTC,CASSQYRVGYGYTF
-,TRBJ1-2,-,TRBV2,TGTGCCAGCAGGCCCAGGTCTAACTATGGCTACACCTTC,CASRPRSNYGYTF
-,TRBJ1-5,-,TRBV4-3,TGCGCCAGCAGCCAAGACCACAGTCCCAATCAGCCCCAGCATTTT,CASSQDHSPNQPQHF
-,TRBJ1-1,-,TRBV5-1,TGCGCCAGCAGCGGAATAACAGGTAGCACTGAAGCTTTCTTT,CASSGITGSTEAFF
-,TRBJ1-6,-,TRBV4-3,TGCGCCAGCAGCCAAGGGCACCCTGATTCACCCCTCCACTTT,CASSQGHPDSPLHF
-,TRBJ1-1,-,TRBV28,TGTGCCAGCACCGACCGACAGACCGAAGCTTTCTTT,CASTDRQTEAFF
-,TRBJ2-7,TRBD2,TRBV5-8,TGTGCCAGCAGCTTGAAGCGGGAGGACTTCCTTCGAACTGCGCAGTACTTC,CASSLKREDFLRTAQYF
-,TRBJ2-5,TRBD2,TRBV7-8,TGTGCCAGCAGCTTAGCCCTAGCGGGAGTGGTGGAGACCCAGTACTTC,CASSLALAGVVETQYF
-,TRBJ1-1,-,TRBV28,TGTGCCAGCACCCTAGGAATAGAAGCTTTCTTT,CASTLGIEAFF
-,TRBJ2-2,TRBD1,TRBV6-5,TGTGCCAGCAGTGAAGTAGGACAGGCCGGGGAGCTGTTTTTT,CASSEVGQAGELFF
-,TRBJ2-3,TRBD2,TRBV28,TGTGCCAGCCTCCCGCGGGGGGGGACGGATACGCAGTATTTT,CASLPRGGTDTQYF
-,TRBJ2-1,TRBD2,TRBV7-2,TGTGCCAGCAGCTTAGACGGGGGGTACAATGAGCAGTTCTTC,CASSLDGGYNEQFF
-,TRBJ2-1,TRBD1,TRBV27,TGTGCCAGCAGCCTACCGGGACAGGGCTACAATGAGCAGTTCTTC,CASSLPGQGYNEQFF
-,TRBJ2-5,-,TRBV30,TGTGCCTGGAGTAGGGGCCCCCAGAAGACCCAGTACTTC,CAWSRGPQKTQYF
-,TRBJ2-7,-,TRBV10-3,TGTGCCATCAGTGATTGGGGCAGGGACTACGAGCAGTACTTC,CAISDWGRDYEQYF
-,TRBJ1-3,-,TRBV18,TGTGCCAGCTCACCGGGACTATCAGGGGCTGGAAACACCATATATTTT,CASSPGLSGAGNTIYF
once,TRBJ2-7,TRBD1,TRBV7-2,TGTGCCAGCAGCTTAAACCTGGGGACAGGGTCCTACGAGCAGTACTTC,CASSLNLGTGSYEQYF
-,TRBJ2-5,-,TRBV27,TGTGCCAGCAGTTTAGACCGGGAACAGGAGACCCAGTACTTC,CASSLDREQETQYF
once,TRBJ1-4,-,TRBV18,TGTGCCAGCTCACAGGGAGAGGGTAATGAAAAACTGTTTTTT,CASSQGEGNEKLFF
once,TRBJ1-2,TRBD1,TRBV6-5,TGTGCCAGCAGTTACTATCGGACAGGGAAGGATGGCTACACCTTC,CASSYYRTGKDGYTF
once,TRBJ2-2,-,TRBV4-1,TGCGCCAGCAGCCAAGTACAGGGTGGGGAGCTGTTTTTT,CASSQVQGGELFF
-,TRBJ2-7,TRBD1,TRBV23-1,TGCGCCAGCAGTCAACACCGGGACAGGCTACGGGGGCCCTACGAGCAGTACTTC,CASSQHRDRLRGPYEQYF
-,TRBJ1-2,-,TRBV7-9,TGTGCCAGCAGCTCCTCGGGAGGAGGCTATGGCTACACCTTC,CASSSSGGGYGYTF
-,TRBJ2-7,TRBD2,TRBV30,TGTGCCTGGAGTGTACTAGCGGGAGTCGAGCAGTACTTC,CAWSVLAGVEQYF
-,TRBJ2-1,-,TRBV27,TGTGCCAGCAGTTTAACCAGGGGTCATGAGCAGTTCTTC,CASSLTRGHEQFF
-,TRBJ2-2,TRBD2,TRBV4-3,TGCGCCAGCAGCCCCCAAACCAGCGGGAGGGTAACCGGGGAGCTGTTTTTT,CASSPQTSGRVTGELFF
-,TRBJ1-5,-,TRBV19,TGTGCCAGTAGTACGGACGGGAGGGGCCAGCCCCAGCATTTT,CASSTDGRGQPQHF